The T cell receptor (beta chain) described here comes from a study of radiotherapy plus CTLA-4 blockade in lung cancer. Study results and limitations: Blood saw expansion of tumor-derived TCR clones after radiotherapy plus ipilimumab.

Method: immunoSEQ multiplex PCR; TCRdb's copy keeps in-frame clones and lacks some. The table shows about 14,000 clones, with around three quarters occurring only once. V lost 5 bases and J lost 1, with 15 bases in between. The CDR3 spans 15 residues. From germline, CDR1 is SGHNT and CDR2 YENEEA. On this clone itself: Its antigen is as yet unknown.

Alongside CTLA-4 blockade with ipilimumab, patients with chemo-refractory metastatic non-small-cell lung cancer received focal radiation. V gene TRBV11-3 combines with J gene TRBJ2-7; D might be TRBD1 (5 bases). The clonotype comes from a human donor with non-small cell lung cancer whose response to radiotherapy plus ipilimumab could not be evaluated. Sequenced material: peripheral blood, taken from a patient treated with radiotherapy plus ipilimumab. CDR3 nucleotides: TGTGCCAGCAGCCCCAGGGTTGGTGTGTCCTACGAGCAGTACGTC. Amino acid sequence: CASSPRVGVSYEQYV.